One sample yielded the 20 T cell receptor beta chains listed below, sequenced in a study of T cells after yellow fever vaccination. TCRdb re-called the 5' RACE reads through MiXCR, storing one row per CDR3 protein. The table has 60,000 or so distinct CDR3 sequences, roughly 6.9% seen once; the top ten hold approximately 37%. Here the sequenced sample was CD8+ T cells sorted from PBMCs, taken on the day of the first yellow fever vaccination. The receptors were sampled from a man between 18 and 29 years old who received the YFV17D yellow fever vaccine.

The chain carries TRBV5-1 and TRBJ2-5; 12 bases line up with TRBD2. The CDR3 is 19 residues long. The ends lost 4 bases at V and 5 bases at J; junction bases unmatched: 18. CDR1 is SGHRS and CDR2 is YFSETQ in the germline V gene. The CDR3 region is CASSPTSGGYLLADETQYF. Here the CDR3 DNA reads TGCGCCAGCAGCCCCACTAGCGGGGGGTATCTCTTAGCGGATGAGACCCAGTACTTC.

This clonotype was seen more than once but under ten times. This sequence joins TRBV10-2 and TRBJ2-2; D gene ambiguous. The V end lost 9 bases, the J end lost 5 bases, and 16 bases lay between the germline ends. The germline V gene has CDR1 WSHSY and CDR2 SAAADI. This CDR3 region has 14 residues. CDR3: CARSSSPGTGELFF. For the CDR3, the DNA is TGCGCCAGATCCTCCAGCCCTGGGACCGGGGAGCTGTTTTTT.

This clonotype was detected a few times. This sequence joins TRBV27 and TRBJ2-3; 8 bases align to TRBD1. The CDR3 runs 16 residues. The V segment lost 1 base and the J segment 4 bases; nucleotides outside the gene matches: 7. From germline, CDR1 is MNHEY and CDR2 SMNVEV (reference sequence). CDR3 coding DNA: TGTGCCAGCAGTTTATTGGACAGGGTGGGACCAGATACGCAGTATTTT. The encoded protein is CASSLLDRVGPDTQYF.

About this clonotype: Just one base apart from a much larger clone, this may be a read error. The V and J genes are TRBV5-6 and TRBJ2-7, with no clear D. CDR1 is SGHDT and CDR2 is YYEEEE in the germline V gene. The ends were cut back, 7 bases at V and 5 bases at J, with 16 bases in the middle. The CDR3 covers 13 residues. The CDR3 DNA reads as TGTGCCAGCGGCCCAAAGCTAATTCACGAGCAGTACTTC. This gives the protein CASGPKLIHEQYF.

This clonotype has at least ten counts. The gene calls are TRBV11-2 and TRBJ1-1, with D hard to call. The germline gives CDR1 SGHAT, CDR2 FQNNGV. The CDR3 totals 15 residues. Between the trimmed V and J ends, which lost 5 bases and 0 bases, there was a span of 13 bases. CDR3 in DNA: TGTGCCAGCAGCCACGGTGGGCGAGTGAACACTGAAGCTTTCTTT. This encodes CASSHGGRVNTEAFF.

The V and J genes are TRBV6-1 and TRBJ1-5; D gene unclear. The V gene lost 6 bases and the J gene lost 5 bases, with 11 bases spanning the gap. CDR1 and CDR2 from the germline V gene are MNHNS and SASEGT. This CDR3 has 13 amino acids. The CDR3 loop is CASSSGLDQPQHF. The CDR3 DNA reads TGTGCCAGCAGCTCGGGTCTCGATCAGCCCCAGCATTTT.

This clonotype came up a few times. The CDR3 here is CASSSGTGYPPYEQYF. In DNA form, the CDR3 reads TGTGCCAGCAGTTCCGGGACAGGTTATCCTCCGTACGAGCAGTACTTC. The genes are TRBV6-5 and TRBJ2-7; 8 nucleotides line up with TRBD1. The CDR3 is made up of 16 amino acids. Germline CDR1 and CDR2: MNHEY and SVGAGI. J was trimmed by 4 bases and V by 4 bases; bases with no gene match: 12.

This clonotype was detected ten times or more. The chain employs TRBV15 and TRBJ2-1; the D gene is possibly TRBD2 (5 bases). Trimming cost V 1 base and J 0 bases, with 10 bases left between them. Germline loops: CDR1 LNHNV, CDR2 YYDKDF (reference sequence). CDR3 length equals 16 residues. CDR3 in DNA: TGTGCCACCAGCAGAGGGGAGTCCTACTCCTACAATGAGCAGTTCTTC. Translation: CATSRGESYSYNEQFF.

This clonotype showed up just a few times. The CDR3 region is CASSQGVGEAFF. The CDR3 DNA reads TGCGCCAGCAGCCAAGGGGTGGGAGAAGCTTTCTTT. The chain joins TRBV4-3 to TRBJ1-1, with D unclear. Germline CDR1 reads LGHNA; CDR2 reads YSLEER. The CDR3 is 12 residues long. With 1 base removed from V and 8 bases from J, the gap between germline ends came to 8 bases.

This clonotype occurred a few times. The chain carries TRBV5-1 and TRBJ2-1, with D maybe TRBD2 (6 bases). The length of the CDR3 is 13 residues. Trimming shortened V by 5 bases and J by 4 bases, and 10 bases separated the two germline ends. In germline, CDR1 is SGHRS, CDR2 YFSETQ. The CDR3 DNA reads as TGCGCCAGCAGGATGGAGGGTTACAATGAGCAGTTCTTC. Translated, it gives CASRMEGYNEQFF.

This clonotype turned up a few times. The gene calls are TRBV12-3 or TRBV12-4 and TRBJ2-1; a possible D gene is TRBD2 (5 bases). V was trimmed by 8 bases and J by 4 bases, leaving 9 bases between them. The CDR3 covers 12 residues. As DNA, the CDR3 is TGTGCCAGCCAACTAGGATACAATGAGCAGTTCTTC. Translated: CASQLGYNEQFF.

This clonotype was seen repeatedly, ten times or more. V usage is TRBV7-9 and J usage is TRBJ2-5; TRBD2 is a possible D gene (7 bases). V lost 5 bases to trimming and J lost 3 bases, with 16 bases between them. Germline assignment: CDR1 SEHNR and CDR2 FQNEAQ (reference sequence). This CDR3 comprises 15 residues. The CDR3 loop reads CASSIGGGHEETQYF. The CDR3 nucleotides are TGTGCCAGCAGCATAGGCGGGGGCCACGAAGAGACCCAGTACTTC. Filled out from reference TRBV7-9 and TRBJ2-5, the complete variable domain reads DTGVSQNPRHKITKRGQNVTFRCDPISEHNRLYWYRQTLGQGPEFLTYFQNEAQLEKSRLLSDRFSAERPKGSFSTLEIQRTEQGDSAMYLCASSIGGGHEETQYFGPGTRLLVL.

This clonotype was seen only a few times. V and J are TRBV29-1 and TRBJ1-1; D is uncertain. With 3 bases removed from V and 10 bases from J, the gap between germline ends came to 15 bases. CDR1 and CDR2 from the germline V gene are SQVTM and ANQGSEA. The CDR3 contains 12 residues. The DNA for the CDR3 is TGCAGCGTTGAGGGCGAGTTAAGAGCAGCTTTCTTT. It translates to CSVEGELRAAFF.

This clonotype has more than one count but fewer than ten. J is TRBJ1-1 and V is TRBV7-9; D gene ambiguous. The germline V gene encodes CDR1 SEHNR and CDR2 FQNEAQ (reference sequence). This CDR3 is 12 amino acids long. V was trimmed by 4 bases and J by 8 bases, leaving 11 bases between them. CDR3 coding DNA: TGTGCCAGCAGCTCAGACCACCCCGAAGCTTTCTTT. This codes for CASSSDHPEAFF.

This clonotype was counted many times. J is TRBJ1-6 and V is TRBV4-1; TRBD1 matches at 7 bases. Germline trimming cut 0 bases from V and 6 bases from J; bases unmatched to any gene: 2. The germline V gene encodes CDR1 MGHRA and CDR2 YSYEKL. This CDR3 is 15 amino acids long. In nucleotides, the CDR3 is TGCGCCAGCAGCCAAGAAACAGGGGTTAATTCACCCCTCCACTTT. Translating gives CASSQETGVNSPLHF.

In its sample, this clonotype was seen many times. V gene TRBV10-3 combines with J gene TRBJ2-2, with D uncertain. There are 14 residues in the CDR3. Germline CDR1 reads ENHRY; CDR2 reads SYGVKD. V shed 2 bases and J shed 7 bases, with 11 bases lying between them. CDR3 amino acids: CAISEDITGGELFF. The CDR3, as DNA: TGTGCCATCAGTGAGGACATTACCGGCGGGGAGCTGTTTTTT.

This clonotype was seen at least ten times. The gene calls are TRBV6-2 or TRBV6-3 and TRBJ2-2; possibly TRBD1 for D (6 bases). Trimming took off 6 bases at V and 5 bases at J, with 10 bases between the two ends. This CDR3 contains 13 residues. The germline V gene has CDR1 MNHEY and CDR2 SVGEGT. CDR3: CASRSQGTGELFF. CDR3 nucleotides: TGTGCCAGCAGATCCCAGGGGACCGGGGAGCTGTTTTTT.

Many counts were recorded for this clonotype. The chain's CDR3 is CASSDTVGVVQYF. CDR3 DNA sequence: TGTGCCAGCAGCGATACGGTGGGGGTTGTGCAGTATTTT. This sequence joins TRBV9 and TRBJ2-3; D might be TRBD1 or TRBD2, each matching 5 bases. Germline CDR1 is SGDLS and CDR2 is YYNGEE. The length of the CDR3 is 13 residues. V lost 3 bases and J lost 11, with 16 bases in between.

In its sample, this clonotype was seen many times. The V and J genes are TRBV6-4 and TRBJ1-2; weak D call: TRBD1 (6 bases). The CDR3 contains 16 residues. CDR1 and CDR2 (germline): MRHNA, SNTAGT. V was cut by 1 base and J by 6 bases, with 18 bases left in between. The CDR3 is CASSDLSTGRFDGYTF. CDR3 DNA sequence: TGTGCCAGCAGTGACTTATCAACAGGGAGGTTCGATGGCTACACCTTC.

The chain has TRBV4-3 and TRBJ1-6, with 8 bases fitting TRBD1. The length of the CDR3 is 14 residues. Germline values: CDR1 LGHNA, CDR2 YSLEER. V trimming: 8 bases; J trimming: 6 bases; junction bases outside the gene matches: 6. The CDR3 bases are TGCGCCAGCCAAGACAGGGGTCGTAATTCACCCCTCCACTTT. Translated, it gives CASQDRGRNSPLHF.